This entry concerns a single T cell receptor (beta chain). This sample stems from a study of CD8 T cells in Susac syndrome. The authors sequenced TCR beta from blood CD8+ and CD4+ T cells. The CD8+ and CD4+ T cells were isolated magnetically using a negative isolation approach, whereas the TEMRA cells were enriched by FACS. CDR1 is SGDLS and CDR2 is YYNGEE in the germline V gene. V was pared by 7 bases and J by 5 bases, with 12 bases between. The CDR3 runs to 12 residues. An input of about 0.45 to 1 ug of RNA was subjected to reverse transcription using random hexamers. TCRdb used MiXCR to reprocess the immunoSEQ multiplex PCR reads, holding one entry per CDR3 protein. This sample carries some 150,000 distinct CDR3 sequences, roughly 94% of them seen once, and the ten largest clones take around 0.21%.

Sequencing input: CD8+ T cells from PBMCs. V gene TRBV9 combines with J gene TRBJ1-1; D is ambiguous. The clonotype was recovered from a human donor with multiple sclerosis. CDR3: CASGSSATEAFF. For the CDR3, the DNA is TGTGCCAGCGGTAGCTCGGCGACTGAAGCTTTCTTT.